A selection of T cell receptor beta chains follows, all from one sample in a study of beta chain features in type 1 diabetes. Measured with immunoSEQ multiplex PCR; TCRdb has only the in-frame clones, and not every one. Among about 320,000 clones listed, 14% were seen once. Sequencing was performed on central memory CD4+ T cells from blood. Every receptor here comes from a young man in good health. CDR3s include the opening cysteine and the closing phenylalanine or tryptophan. The order of the fields is CDR3 DNA, CDR3 protein, J gene, clone size, D gene, V gene, CDR3 length. D genes are given only for firm matches. Clone size is not always given. Where it is, it says once, few, many or a class for expanded clones.

TGTGCCAGCAGTTTACCTAGCGAGGGTTCCTACGAGCAGTACTTC | CASSLPSEGSYEQYF | TRBJ2-7 | NA | NA | TRBV28 | 15
TGTGCCAGCAGCCAAGCGGGTCTGAACACTGAAGCTTTCTTT | CASSQAGLNTEAFF | TRBJ1-1 | NA | NA | TRBV14 | 14
TGCGCCAACCCCCAGGACGGACCCTACAATGAGCAGTTCTTC | CANPQDGPYNEQFF | TRBJ2-1 | few | NA | TRBV5-1 | 14
TGCGCCAGCAGCTTGAGGTGGGGGTACGAGCAGTACTTC | CASSLRWGYEQYF | TRBJ2-7 | NA | NA | TRBV5-1 | 13
TGTGCCAGCAGCTTAAGGGGCGGGAGGGCGCAAGAGACCCAGTACTTC | CASSLRGGRAQETQYF | TRBJ2-5 | NA | TRBD2 | TRBV7-8 | 16
TGTGCCATCAGTAGGACTCTAGATACGCAGTATTTT | CAISRTLDTQYF | TRBJ2-3 | NA | NA | TRBV10-3 | 12
TGTGCCAGCAGCTGGGTGACTCCCGGGTCCGGGGAGCTGTTTTTT | CASSWVTPGSGELFF | TRBJ2-2 | few | NA | TRBV5-6 | 15
TGTGCCAGCAGTTTATTACCCGACAGGGGTTATGGCTACACCTTC | CASSLLPDRGYGYTF | TRBJ1-2 | few | TRBD1 | TRBV27 | 15
TGTGCCTGGGCCGGGGGAAACACCATATATTTT | CAWAGGNTIYF | TRBJ1-3 | NA | NA | TRBV30 | 11
TGCGCCAGCAGCACGGGGGTAGACACCGGGGAGCTGTTTTTT | CASSTGVDTGELFF | TRBJ2-2 | many | NA | TRBV10-2 | 14
TGTGCCAGTACCCAGACTAGCGGGAGGACAGATACGCAGTATTTT | CASTQTSGRTDTQYF | TRBJ2-3 | NA | TRBD2 | TRBV19 | 15
TGTGCCAGCAGCTTAGCTAGCTCTGGAAACACCATATATTTT | CASSLASSGNTIYF | TRBJ1-3 | few | NA | TRBV7-6 | 14
TGTGCCAGCAGCTTGGGTGGTACGAACACCGGGGAGCTGTTTTTT | CASSLGGTNTGELFF | TRBJ2-2 | NA | NA | TRBV5-6 | 15
TGTGCCAGCGGGGCTCAGGCGGGGAAAGAGACCCAGTACTTC | CASGAQAGKETQYF | TRBJ2-5 | NA | NA | TRBV11-3 | 14
TGTGCCAGCAGTCCCTGGACGCAGGGAAATGAAAAACTGTTTTTT | CASSPWTQGNEKLFF | TRBJ1-4 | many | NA | TRBV6-5 | 15
TGCAGCGCCCCATTAGGGCAAGAGACCCAGTACTTC | CSAPLGQETQYF | TRBJ2-5 | few | NA | TRBV29-1 | 12
TGTGCCAGCAGTGTAGGAAACATTCAGTACTTC | CASSVGNIQYF | TRBJ2-4 | NA | NA | TRBV27 | 11
TGTGCTGTAGCAGGTAGCGGGGGGATCGATGAGCAGTTCTTC | CAVAGSGGIDEQFF | TRBJ2-1 | NA | TRBD2 | TRBV6-1 | 14
TGTGCCAGCAGCCCACTCGGGACAATCTATGGCTACACCTTC | CASSPLGTIYGYTF | TRBJ1-2 | few | NA | TRBV7-7 | 14
TGTGCCAGCAGCATACTGAAGACCCGAGGGGTTTCAGATACGCAGTATTTT | CASSILKTRGVSDTQYF | TRBJ2-3 | NA | NA | TRBV7-2 | 17
TGTGCCAGCAGTCCGCCAGACACCCTCCACTTT | CASSPPDTLHF | TRBJ1-6 | NA | NA | TRBV6-6 | 11
TGTGCCATCAGTGAGAGAAGTAATTCACCCCTCCACTTT | CAISERSNSPLHF | TRBJ1-6 | few | NA | TRBV10-3 | 13
TGTGCCAGCGTCAGGGCCGGAGGGCGGGGCAATGAGCAGTTCTTC | CASVRAGGRGNEQFF | TRBJ2-1 | NA | NA | TRBV6-1 | 15
TGTGCCAGCAGCATAGGGGGACCCCAGAACACTGAAGCTTTCTTT | CASSIGGPQNTEAFF | TRBJ1-1 | NA | NA | TRBV9 | 15
TGCAGCGTTGCCCCGAATAACTATGGCTACACCTTC | CSVAPNNYGYTF | TRBJ1-2 | few | NA | TRBV29-1 | 12
TGTGCCAGCAGTTGGAGGGGAAGCACAGATACGCAGTATTTT | CASSWRGSTDTQYF | TRBJ2-3 | NA | NA | TRBV6-1 | 14
TGTGCCAGCAGCCTCCAGGGGCACACTGAAGCTTTCTTT | CASSLQGHTEAFF | TRBJ1-1 | few | NA | TRBV13 | 13
TGTGCCAGCAGTACCCGCACAGATACGCAGTATTTT | CASSTRTDTQYF | TRBJ2-3 | few | NA | TRBV27 | 12
TGTGCCAGCAGTTACCAGGGGTACACAGATACGCAGTATTTT | CASSYQGYTDTQYF | TRBJ2-3 | few | NA | TRBV28 | 14
TGTGCCAGCAGCCCGAGGGGGGGGCCCGGGGCCAAAAACATTCAGTACTTC | CASSPRGGPGAKNIQYF | TRBJ2-4 | NA | NA | TRBV7-8 | 17
TGTGCCAGCAGCTTAGGGACGCGACACAACACTGAAGCTTTCTTT | CASSLGTRHNTEAFF | TRBJ1-1 | many | NA | TRBV7-9 | 15
TGTGCCAGCAGTTATCCGGGACTAGCGCGCAATGAGCAGTTCTTC | CASSYPGLARNEQFF | TRBJ2-1 | few | TRBD2 | TRBV27 | 15
TGTGCCAGCAGCTTACGTTGGGATACGCAGTATTTT | CASSLRWDTQYF | TRBJ2-3 | NA | NA | TRBV7-2 | 12
TGCGCCAGCAGCGAAAACGGCGGGGCTTCGACCACTGAAGCTTTCTTT | CASSENGGASTTEAFF | TRBJ1-1 | few | NA | TRBV5-1 | 16
TGTGCCAGCAGCAAGGCGTGGGGGCCTGCGAACTATGGCTACACCTTC | CASSKAWGPANYGYTF | TRBJ1-2 | NA | NA | TRBV19 | 16
TGTGCCAGCAGCGTAGAAGGCCTAGGGGGGTCCAAAAACATTCAGTACTTC | CASSVEGLGGSKNIQYF | TRBJ2-4 | many | NA | TRBV9 | 17
TGCGCCACCAGGGGGAATGAGCAGTTCTTC | CATRGNEQFF | TRBJ2-1 | NA | TRBD1 | TRBV10-2 | 10
TGTGCCATCAGTTCCGGGACGCAGCAAGAGACCCAGTACTTC | CAISSGTQQETQYF | TRBJ2-5 | few | NA | TRBV10-3 | 14
TGTGCCAGCACTCTTTTTTCGGGACAGCCCCAGCATTTT | CASTLFSGQPQHF | TRBJ1-5 | NA | NA | TRBV6-1 | 13
TGCAGTGCTGGGGTCCGGAGGGCTTACACCTTC | CSAGVRRAYTF | TRBJ1-2 | NA | NA | TRBV20-1 | 11
TGCGCCAGCAGCCAAGGACCGGGACAGGGTCCTCTATTC | CASSQGPGQGPLF | TRBJ1-2 | few | TRBD1 | TRBV4-1 | 13
TGTGCCAGCAGCTTAGTAGGAAATAGCAATCAGCCCCAGCATTTT | CASSLVGNSNQPQHF | TRBJ1-5 | once | NA | TRBV7-2 | 15
TGTGCCACCAGCAGAGAGTTGAACACTGAAGCTTTCTTT | CATSRELNTEAFF | TRBJ1-1 | many | NA | TRBV15 | 13
TGCGCCAGCACATCGCCGGGACAGGGGCGACCTCGGATAGCTAACTATGGCTACACCTTC | CASTSPGQGRPRIANYGYTF | TRBJ1-2 | NA | TRBD1 | TRBV10-1 | 20
TGTGCCAGCAGCTTGAGTCTCCGGGGAGAGACCCAGTACTTC | CASSLSLRGETQYF | TRBJ2-5 | few | NA | TRBV7-7 | 14
TGTGCCAGCAGTTACTCTCCTAGCGTTAAAGAGACCCAGTACTTC | CASSYSPSVKETQYF | TRBJ2-5 | few | NA | TRBV10-3 | 15
TGTGCCAGCGGGGAGAGGGGTTATGCTGGCTACACCTTC | CASGERGYAGYTF | TRBJ1-2 | few | NA | TRBV19 | 13
TGTGCCAGCAGCTTAGCGGGTCCGTTCTACGAGCAGTACTTC | CASSLAGPFYEQYF | TRBJ2-7 | NA | NA | TRBV5-6 | 14
TGTGCCAGCAGCTTAGCGCATCTGGCGGCAGGACAAGAGACCCAGTACTTC | CASSLAHLAAGQETQYF | TRBJ2-5 | few | NA | TRBV7-2 | 17
TGCGCCAGCAGCCAAGAAGAGGCCACCGGGGAGCTGTTTTTT | CASSQEEATGELFF | TRBJ2-2 | few | NA | TRBV4-3 | 14
TGTGCCAGCAGCTTAGATCGTGTCGGCTCCGGGGAGCTGTTTTTT | CASSLDRVGSGELFF | TRBJ2-2 | NA | NA | TRBV11-2 | 15
TGTGCCACCAGCAGAGGGACTAGCCAAGAGACCCAGTACTTC | CATSRGTSQETQYF | TRBJ2-5 | few | TRBD2 | TRBV15 | 14
TGCGCCAGCAGCGCGGGCCCCCGAGATGGCTACACCTTC | CASSAGPRDGYTF | TRBJ1-2 | few | NA | TRBV4-1 | 13
TGTGCCAGCAGCCCCCGGACGGGGAACACTGAAGCTTTCTTT | CASSPRTGNTEAFF | TRBJ1-1 | few | NA | TRBV7-6 | 14
TGTGCCAGCAGCGAGCCAGGACCATCAGGGGGGACCCAGTACTTC | CASSEPGPSGGTQYF | TRBJ2-5 | few | TRBD1 | TRBV7-6 | 15
TGTGCCAGCTCATCTCAGGGAACTAGTTCAGGAGATACGCAGTATTTT | CASSSQGTSSGDTQYF | TRBJ2-3 | few | NA | TRBV11-3 | 16
TGTGCCAGCAGCTCGGCCCGTGCGTTGGGGGGAGTCTATGGCTACACCTTC | CASSSARALGGVYGYTF | TRBJ1-2 | NA | NA | TRBV5-6 | 17
TGTGCCAGCAGCTTAAATTACCCCCAAGCGGGCCTATTGGATGAGCAGTTCTTC | CASSLNYPQAGLLDEQFF | TRBJ2-1 | few | NA | TRBV11-3 | 18
TGCGCCAGCAGCCAAGATCCGCTCGGAGCACTCTACAATGAGCAGTTCTTC | CASSQDPLGALYNEQFF | TRBJ2-1 | NA | NA | TRBV4-3 | 17
TGCGCCAGGAGGACAGTCTATGGCTACACCTTC | CARRTVYGYTF | TRBJ1-2 | few | NA | TRBV5-1 | 11